A selection of T cell receptor beta chains follows, all from one sample in a study of technical replicates of blood from a few donors. The repertoire was sequenced with immunoSEQ multiplex PCR; TCRdb's copy has only in-frame clones and lacks some. The sample contains approximately 70,000 clones, roughly 92% of which appear only once. Sample: T cells isolated from PBMCs. Every receptor here comes from a human donor in good health. The CDR3 runs from the conserved cysteine through the conserved F or W. A D gene is named only where the DNA matches it firmly.

CASSTFTDTQYF TGTGCCAGTAGTACATTCACAGATACGCAGTATTTT TRBJ2-3 . TRBV19
CASSYQQGETEAFF TGTGCCAGCAGTTACCAGCAGGGGGAGACTGAAGCTTTCTTT TRBJ1-1 TRBD1 TRBV6-6
CASSGTGDQPQHF TGTGCCAGTAGTGGAACAGGGGATCAGCCCCAGCATTTT TRBJ1-5 TRBD1 TRBV19
CASSLSKGAQNQPQHF TGTGCCAGCAGTTTATCTAAGGGGGCGCAAAATCAGCCCCAGCATTTT TRBJ1-5 TRBD1 TRBV27
CASRRGYTEAFF TGTGCCAGCCGGCGGGGGTACACTGAAGCTTTCTTT TRBJ1-1 . TRBV6-5
CAAPLAGESYNEQFF TGTGCCGCACCCCTTGCGGGAGAGTCCTACAATGAGCAGTTCTTC TRBJ2-1 TRBD2 TRBV28
CASSPGHSSYEQYF TGTGCCAGCAGCCCCGGACACTCCTCCTACGAGCAGTACTTC TRBJ2-7 . TRBV7-2
CASSRPGLAGANTGELFF TGCGCCAGCAGCCGCCCGGGACTAGCGGGAGCGAACACCGGGGAGCTGTTTTTT TRBJ2-2 TRBD2 TRBV4-3
CASTNSPGLAGYEQYF TGTGCCAGCACCAATTCCCCGGGACTAGCTGGCTACGAGCAGTACTTC TRBJ2-7 TRBD2 TRBV27
CATSTPPRSSGANVLTF TGTGCCACCAGCACCCCCCCGAGGAGCTCTGGGGCCAACGTCCTGACTTTC TRBJ2-6 . TRBV15
CSVETSSQNEQYF TGCAGCGTTGAAACTAGCAGTCAGAACGAGCAGTACTTC TRBJ2-7 . TRBV29-1
CASTLTGVEETQYF TGTGCCAGCACCTTAACAGGGGTGGAGGAGACCCAGTACTTC TRBJ2-5 TRBD1 TRBV5-4
CASTPPGTSSNEQFF TGTGCCAGCACCCCTCCCGGGACTAGCAGTAATGAGCAGTTCTTC TRBJ2-1 TRBD2 TRBV7-8
CASSPPAAGPPANYGYTF TGTGCCAGCTCACCACCGGCCGCAGGGCCGCCTGCTAACTATGGCTACACCTTC TRBJ1-2 . TRBV18
CASSRHGGEQYF TGTGCCAGCAGCCGGCACGGGGGGGAGCAGTACTTC TRBJ2-7 TRBD2 TRBV9
CASTLQGVGNTIYF TGTGCCAGTACTCTACAGGGGGTTGGAAACACCATATATTTT TRBJ1-3 TRBD1 TRBV19
CASSRSGRINEKLFF TGTGCCAGCAGCCGTTCCGGGAGAATAAATGAAAAACTGTTTTTT TRBJ1-4 . TRBV7-2
CASSYRQGDYNEQFF TGTGCCAGCAGTTATAGACAGGGGGACTACAATGAGCAGTTCTTC TRBJ2-1 TRBD1 TRBV4-2
CASSLLGEGAGTGELFF TGTGCCAGCAGCCTCCTAGGGGAAGGGGCGGGGACCGGGGAGCTGTTTTTT TRBJ2-2 . TRBV21-1